Reported below is one T cell receptor beta chain. Its target is not known. With 60 Vbeta and 13 Jbeta primers, the PCR was carried out. Profiling relied on immunoSEQ multiplex PCR, and the TCRdb table lists in-frame clones only, not all of them. This table has 90,000 to 120,000 clones, roughly 80% appearing once. The entry originates in a study of cytomegalovirus exposure and HLA in healthy donors. Broader study findings: Previous analysis showed most TCR beta V segments were productive about 87% or about 30% of the time. An analysis was carried out at a later point. It showed that HLA-associated TCR beta chains were more clonally expanded than equally common non-associated chains. Presence/absence analysis assumed near-uniform sequencing depth across donors.

The sequence came from a man in his thirties or forties in good health and CMV-seropositive. The specimen sequenced was PBMCs.

The CDR3 here is CASRAGGGETQYF. In DNA, the CDR3 is TGTGCCAGTAGAGCGGGGGGCGGGGAGACCCAGTACTTC. The J gene is TRBJ2-5, the V gene TRBV19, with TRBD2 matching 9 bases. The CDR3 totals 13 residues. Trimming at V came to 6 bases and at J to 5 bases, leaving 4 bases not matched to a gene. The germline V gene has CDR1 LNHDA and CDR2 SQIVND (reference sequence).